This T cell receptor beta chain was sequenced in a study of cytomegalovirus exposure and HLA in healthy donors. Study at large: The same platform was used for the 130 or so validation repertoires as for the 666 first-cohort repertoires, as reported in a later analysis. Whole-study results and caveats: There were some public TCRs occurring in many donors, but most TCR sequences were rare.

In regard to this clone: What it recognizes is unknown.

The approximately 120-subject validation cohort, separate from the approximately 670-subject first cohort, included the donors. The repertoire was sequenced with immunoSEQ multiplex PCR; TCRdb's copy has only in-frame clones and lacks some. The profile shows 150,000 to 200,000 clones, about 82% of them singletons. Germline trimming cut 0 bases from V and 6 bases from J; bases unmatched to any gene: 3. From germline, CDR1 is SGHRS and CDR2 YFSETQ. This CDR3 has 15 residues. This chain links TRBV5-1 with TRBJ1-2, with 12 nucleotides matching TRBD1. Sequencing was carried out using PBMCs. The TCR comes from a woman between 18 and 29 years old in good health and CMV-seronegative. CDR3 region: CASSLAGTGGNGYTF. CDR3 sequence (DNA): TGCGCCAGCAGCTTGGCTGGGACAGGGGGCAATGGCTACACCTTC.